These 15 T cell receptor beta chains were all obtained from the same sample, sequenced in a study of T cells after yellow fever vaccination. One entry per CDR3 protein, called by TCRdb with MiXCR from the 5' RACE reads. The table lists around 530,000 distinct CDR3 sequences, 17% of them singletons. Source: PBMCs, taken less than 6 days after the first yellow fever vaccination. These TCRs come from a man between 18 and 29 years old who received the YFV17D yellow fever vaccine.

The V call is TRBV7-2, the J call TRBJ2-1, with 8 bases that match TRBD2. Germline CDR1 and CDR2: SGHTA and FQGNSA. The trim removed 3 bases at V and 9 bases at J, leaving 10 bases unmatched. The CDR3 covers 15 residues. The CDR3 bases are TGTGCCAGCAGCTTTGGTGTGGTAGCGGGGTCTGAGCAGTTCTTC. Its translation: CASSFGVVAGSEQFF.

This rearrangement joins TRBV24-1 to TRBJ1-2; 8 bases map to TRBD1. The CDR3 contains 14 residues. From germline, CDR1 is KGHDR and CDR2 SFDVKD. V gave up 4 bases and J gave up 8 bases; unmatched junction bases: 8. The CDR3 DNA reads TGTGCCACCAGTGACTCACCGACAGGGGACGGCTACACCTTC. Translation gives CATSDSPTGDGYTF.

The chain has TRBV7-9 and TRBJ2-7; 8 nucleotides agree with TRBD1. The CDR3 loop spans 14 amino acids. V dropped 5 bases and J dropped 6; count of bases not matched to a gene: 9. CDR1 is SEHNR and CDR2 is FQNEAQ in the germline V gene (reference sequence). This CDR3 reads CASSKDRVGLEQYF. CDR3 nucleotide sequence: TGTGCCAGCAGCAAGGACAGGGTCGGCCTCGAGCAGTACTTC. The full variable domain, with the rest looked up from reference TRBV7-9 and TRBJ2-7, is DTGVSQNPRHKITKRGQNVTFRCDPISEHNRLYWYRQTLGQGPEFLTYFQNEAQLEKSRLLSDRFSAERPKGSFSTLEIQRTEQGDSAMYLCASSKDRVGLEQYFGPGTRLTVT.

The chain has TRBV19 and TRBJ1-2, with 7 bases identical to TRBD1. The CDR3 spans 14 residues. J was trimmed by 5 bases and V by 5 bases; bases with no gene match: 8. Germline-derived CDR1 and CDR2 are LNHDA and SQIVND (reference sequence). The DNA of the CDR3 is TGTGCCAGTAGTCACGACAGGGTTCGATATGGCTACACCTTC. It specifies CASSHDRVRYGYTF.

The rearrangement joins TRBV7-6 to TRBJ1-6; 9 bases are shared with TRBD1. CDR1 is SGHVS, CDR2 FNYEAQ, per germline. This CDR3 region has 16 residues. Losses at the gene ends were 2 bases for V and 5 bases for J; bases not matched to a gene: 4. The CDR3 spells CASSLRQGVHNSPLHF. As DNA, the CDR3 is TGTGCCAGCAGCTTAAGACAGGGGGTCCATAATTCACCCCTCCACTTT.

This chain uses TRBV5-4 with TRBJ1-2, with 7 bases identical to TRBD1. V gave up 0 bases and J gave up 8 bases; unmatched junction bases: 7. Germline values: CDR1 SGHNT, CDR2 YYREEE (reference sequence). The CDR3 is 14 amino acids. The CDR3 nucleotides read TGTGCCAGCAGCTTGGACCCAGGGGGTAAAGGCTACACCTTC. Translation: CASSLDPGGKGYTF.

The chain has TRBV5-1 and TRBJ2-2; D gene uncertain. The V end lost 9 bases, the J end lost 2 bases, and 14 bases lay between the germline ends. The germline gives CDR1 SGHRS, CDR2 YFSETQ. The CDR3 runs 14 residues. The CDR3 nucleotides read TGCGCCACGGGCACGGGCTCCAACACCGGGGAGCTGTTTTTT. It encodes CATGTGSNTGELFF.

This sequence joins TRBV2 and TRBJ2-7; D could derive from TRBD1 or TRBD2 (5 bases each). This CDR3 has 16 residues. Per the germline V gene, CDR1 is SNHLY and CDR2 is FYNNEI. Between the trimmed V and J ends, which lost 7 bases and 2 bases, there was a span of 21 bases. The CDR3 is CASKSGAESLTYEQYF. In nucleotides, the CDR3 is TGTGCCAGCAAATCCGGGGCGGAAAGTCTTACCTACGAGCAGTACTTC.

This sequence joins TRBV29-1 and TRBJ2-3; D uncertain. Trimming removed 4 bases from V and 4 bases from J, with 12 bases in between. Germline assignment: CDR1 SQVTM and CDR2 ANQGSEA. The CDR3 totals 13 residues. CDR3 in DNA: TGCAGCGTTGGAATTGGGATCCCAGATACGCAGTATTTT. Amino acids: CSVGIGIPDTQYF.

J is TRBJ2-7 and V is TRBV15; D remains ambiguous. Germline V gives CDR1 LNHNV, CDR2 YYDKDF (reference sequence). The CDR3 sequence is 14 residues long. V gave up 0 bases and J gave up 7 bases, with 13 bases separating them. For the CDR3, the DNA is TGTGCCACCAGCAGAGATTACCAACAACCGGAGCAGTACGTC. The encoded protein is CATSRDYQQPEQYV.

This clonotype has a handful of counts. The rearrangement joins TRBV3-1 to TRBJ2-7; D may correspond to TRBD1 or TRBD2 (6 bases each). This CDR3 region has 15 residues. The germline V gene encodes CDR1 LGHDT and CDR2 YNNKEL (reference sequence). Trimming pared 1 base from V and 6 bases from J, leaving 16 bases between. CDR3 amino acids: CASSQAERGVSEQYF. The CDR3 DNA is TGTGCCAGCAGCCAAGCCGAGAGGGGGGTGAGCGAGCAGTACTTC.

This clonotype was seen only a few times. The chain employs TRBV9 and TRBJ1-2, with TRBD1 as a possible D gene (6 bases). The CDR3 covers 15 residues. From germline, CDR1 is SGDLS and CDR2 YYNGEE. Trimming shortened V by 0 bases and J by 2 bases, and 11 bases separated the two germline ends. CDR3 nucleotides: TGTGCCAGCAGCGTAGCGGGGGCAGGGAACTATGGCTACACCTTC. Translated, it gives CASSVAGAGNYGYTF.

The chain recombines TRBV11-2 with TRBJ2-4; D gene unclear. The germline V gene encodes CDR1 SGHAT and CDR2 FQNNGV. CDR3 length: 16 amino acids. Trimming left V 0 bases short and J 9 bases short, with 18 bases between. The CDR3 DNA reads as TGTGCCAGCAGCTTAGATAGTCTTGTTCTGCGGCCCATTCAGTACTTC. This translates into CASSLDSLVLRPIQYF. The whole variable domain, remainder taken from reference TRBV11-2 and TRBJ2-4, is EAGVAQSPRYKIIEKRQSVAFWCNPISGHATLYWYQQILGQGPKLLIQFQNNGVVDDSQLPKDRFSAERLKGVDSTLKIQPAKLEDSAVYLCASSLDSLVLRPIQYFGAGTRLSVL.

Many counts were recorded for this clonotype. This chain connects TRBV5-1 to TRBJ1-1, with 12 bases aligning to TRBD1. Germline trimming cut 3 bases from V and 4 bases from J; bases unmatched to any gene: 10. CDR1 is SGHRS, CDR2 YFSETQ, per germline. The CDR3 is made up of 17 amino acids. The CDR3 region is CASSSLGQGASGTEAFF. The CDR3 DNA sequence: TGCGCCAGCAGCTCCCTGGGACAGGGGGCGTCTGGCACTGAAGCTTTCTTT.

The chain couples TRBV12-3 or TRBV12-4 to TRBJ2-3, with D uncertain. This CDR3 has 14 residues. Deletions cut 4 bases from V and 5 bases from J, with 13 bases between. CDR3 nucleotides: TGTGCCAGCAGTTCGCCCGACTTGGGAGATACGCAGTATTTT. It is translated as CASSSPDLGDTQYF.